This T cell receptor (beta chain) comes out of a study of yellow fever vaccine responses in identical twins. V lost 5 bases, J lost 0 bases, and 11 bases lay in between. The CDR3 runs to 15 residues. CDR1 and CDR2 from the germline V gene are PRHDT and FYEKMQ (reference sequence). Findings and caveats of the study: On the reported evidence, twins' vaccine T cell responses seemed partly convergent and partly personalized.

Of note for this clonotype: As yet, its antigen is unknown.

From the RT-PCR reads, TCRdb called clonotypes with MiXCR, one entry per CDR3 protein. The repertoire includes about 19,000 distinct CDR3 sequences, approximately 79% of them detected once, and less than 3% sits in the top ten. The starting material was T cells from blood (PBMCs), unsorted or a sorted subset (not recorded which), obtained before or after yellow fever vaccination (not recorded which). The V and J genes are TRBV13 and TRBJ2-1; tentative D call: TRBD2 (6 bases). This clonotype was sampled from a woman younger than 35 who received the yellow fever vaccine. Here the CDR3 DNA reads TGTGCCAGCAGCCGAGCGGGTAACTCCTACAATGAGCAGTTCTTC. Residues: CASSRAGNSYNEQFF.